The 8 T cell receptor beta chains presented below share a single source sample, sequenced in a study of T cell responses to AZD1222 COVID-19 vaccine. Repertoires were generated with immunoSEQ multiplex PCR, while TCRdb's copy carries only in-frame clones and drops some. The top ten clones hold roughly 5% of a sample with more than 120,000 clones, 85% to 95% of them seen once. The sample in question was peripheral blood, obtained on day 0 of AZD1222 vaccination. These receptor sequences come from an adult in good health.

The chain has TRBV3-1 (or the pseudogene TRBV3-2) and TRBJ1-3; D uncertain. Germline-derived CDR1 and CDR2 are LGHDT and YNNKEL (reference sequence). V lost 3 bases and J lost 4, with 13 bases in between. The CDR3 length is 15 residues. CDR3 residues: CASSHGVGSGNTIYF. CDR3 sequence (DNA): TGTGCCAGCAGCCATGGGGTAGGGTCCGGAAACACCATATATTTT.

The chain has TRBV3-1 (or the pseudogene TRBV3-2) and TRBJ1-4, with unresolved D. CDR3 length: 16 residues. Germline CDR1 reads LGHDT; CDR2 reads YNNKEL (reference sequence). Trimming pared 2 bases from V and 5 bases from J, leaving 15 bases between. The CDR3 sequence: CASSQTLTQFNEKLFF. The CDR3 nucleotides read TGTGCCAGCAGCCAAACCCTGACTCAATTCAATGAAAAACTGTTTTTT.

The chain combines TRBV7-2 with TRBJ1-2; D not resolved. The CDR3 loop spans 13 amino acids. Between the trimmed V and J ends, which lost 4 bases and 6 bases, there was a span of 12 bases. The V gene's germline CDR1 is SGHTA and CDR2 FQGNSA. The CDR3: CASSSQFANGYTF. The CDR3 DNA follows: TGTGCCAGCAGCTCACAGTTCGCGAATGGCTACACCTTC.

The chain has TRBV18 and TRBJ1-1, with 7 bases aligning to TRBD1. The CDR3 length is 12 residues. Germline-derived CDR1 and CDR2 are KGHSH and LQKENI. Trimming at V came to 6 bases and at J to 3 bases, leaving 1 base not matched to a gene. CDR3 DNA sequence: TGTGCCAGCTCTGGACAGGACACTGAAGCTTTCTTT. Translation: CASSGQDTEAFF.

The chain recombines TRBV4-3 with TRBJ2-3; TRBD1 aligns across 9 bases. Germline CDR1 LGHNA, CDR2 YSLEER. V shed 4 bases and J 6 bases; nucleotides not matched to a gene: 11. The length of the CDR3 is 16 residues. The CDR3 DNA reads as TGCGCCAGCAGCCGTGGGACAGGGCGAAATTTGGATACGCAGTATTTT. Protein product: CASSRGTGRNLDTQYF.

This clone was seen once. This rearrangement joins TRBV18 to TRBJ1-5, with TRBD1 as a possible D gene (5 bases). Trimming left V 5 bases short and J 3 bases short, with 11 bases between. From germline, CDR1 is KGHSH and CDR2 LQKENI. This CDR3 has 14 residues. CDR3 in amino acids: CASSAGAHNQPQHF. CDR3 DNA: TGTGCCAGCTCAGCCGGGGCTCACAATCAGCCCCAGCATTTT. Complete variable domain (other parts from reference TRBV18 and TRBJ1-5): NAGVMQNPRHLVRRRGQEARLRCSPMKGHSHVYWYRQLPEEGLKFMVYLQKENIIDESGMPKERFSAEFPKEGPSILRIQQVVRGDSAAYFCASSAGAHNQPQHFGDGTRLSIL.

Remarks on this clone: Other DNA sequences in the same sample also yield this CDR3. This sequence joins TRBV6-5 and TRBJ2-5; tentatively, D is TRBD1 (6 bases). The length of the CDR3 is 14 residues. Trimming stripped 0 bases from V and 4 bases from J, with 9 bases between. The germline V gene has CDR1 MNHEY and CDR2 SVGAGI. CDR3 sequence: CASSYSLGGETQYF. The CDR3, as DNA: TGTGCCAGCAGTTACTCTCTAGGGGGAGAGACCCAGTACTTC.

Details on this clone: One end of the junction is discordant with germline, which a read error may explain. The chain combines TRBV29-1 with TRBJ1-1; D unclear. The CDR3 is 8 amino acids. Germline V CDR1 and CDR2: SQVTM, ANQGSEA. The CDR3 bases are TGCAGCGCGGAATCGGGCGGCTTT. It yields the protein CSAESGGF.